This T cell receptor (beta chain) was identified during a study of CD4 T cells in relation to SARS-CoV-2 and coronaviruses. Study information: The restricting HLA molecule for shared crossreactive spike epitopes was mapped.

The unexposed donors gave CD4+ T cells in about 2011-2018, prior to COVID-19. The cells were cultured for approximately 10 days before CD4+ T cells were isolated. As cell numbers allowed, unexposed-donor CD4+ T cells faced SARS-CoV-2 S/N and four cold-coronavirus spikes. The CDR3 length is 13 residues. Germline-derived CDR1 and CDR2 are SGHNT and YENEEA. Trimming pared 1 base from V and 10 bases from J, leaving 11 bases between. As concerns this clone: Its antigen is as yet unknown.

Profiling relied on immunoSEQ multiplex PCR, and the TCRdb table lists in-frame clones only, not all of them. The profile shows 18,000 or so clones, around three quarters of them singletons. This receptor was taken from a human donor in good health. The sequencing sample was made of CD4+ T cells from PBMCs, cultured in vitro. This chain links TRBV11-3 with TRBJ2-1; no clear D gene. In nucleotides, the CDR3 is TGTGCCAGCAGCTTAGGCCAGCCCGGGGAGCAGTTCTTC. As protein: CASSLGQPGEQFF.